What follows are 18 T cell receptor beta chains derived from one specimen sequenced in a study of immune cell composition in non-small cell lung cancer. Assay: immunoSEQ multiplex PCR; the TCRdb copy retains only in-frame clones and omits some. The table has roughly 15,000 clones, about three quarters seen once. Normal lung was sampled as far from the tumour as possible, at least 3 cm. The data were also submitted as part of a second study, on CD4 T cells in lung cancer.

Sequenced input: non-adjacent lung tissue. The receptors shown here come from a human donor with non-small cell lung cancer.

In this sample, this clone turned up a few times. The V call is TRBV5-4, the J call TRBJ1-6; D is unclear. The CDR3 totals 15 residues. The V gene's germline CDR1 is SGHNT and CDR2 YYREEE (reference sequence). Trimming took 5 bases from V and 4 from J, leaving 13 bases between them. The CDR3: CASSPRESYNSPLHF. The CDR3 region has the DNA TGTGCCAGCAGTCCTCGGGAGAGTTATAATTCACCCCTCCACTTT.

The chain uses TRBV5-1 and TRBJ2-1; no reliable D call. The CDR3 runs to 13 residues. The germline gives CDR1 SGHRS, CDR2 YFSETQ. Trimming took 6 bases from V and 6 from J, leaving 13 bases between them. CDR3: CASTFGYANEQFF. CDR3 nucleotides: TGCGCCAGCACCTTCGGGTACGCCAATGAGCAGTTCTTC.

This clone has just a few counts. This sequence joins TRBV4-3 and TRBJ2-4, with D perhaps TRBD1 or TRBD2 (5 bases each). CDR3 length equals 15 residues. The V gene's germline CDR1 is LGHNA and CDR2 YSLEER. Deletions cut 2 bases from V and 6 bases from J, with 14 bases between. The CDR3 DNA follows: TGCGCCAGCAGCCAATCCCGGGACCCTCGAAACATTCAGTACTTC. Protein: CASSQSRDPRNIQYF.

The genes are TRBV5-1 and TRBJ2-1; D is unclear. Between the trimmed V and J ends, which lost 7 bases and 0 bases, there was a span of 11 bases. Germline V CDR1 and CDR2: SGHRS, YFSETQ. This CDR3 comprises 14 residues. The CDR3 DNA reads TGCGCCAGCGGAGAACAAAGCTCCTACAATGAGCAGTTCTTC. Protein: CASGEQSSYNEQFF.

This clone appeared a few times. The chain has TRBV5-4 and TRBJ2-7; tentatively, D is TRBD2 (6 bases). The ends were cut back, 0 bases at V and 2 bases at J, with 12 bases in the middle. This CDR3 spans 15 amino acids. Germline values: CDR1 SGHNT, CDR2 YYREEE (reference sequence). CDR3 bases: TGTGCCAGCAGCTTGGAGTACGGGAGCGCCTACGAGCAGTACTTC. Translated, it gives CASSLEYGSAYEQYF.

This clone is labeled medium-sized (0.01 to 0.1%). The J gene is TRBJ1-5, the V gene TRBV5-8; D gene uncertain. The CDR3 is 14 residues long. Trimming shortened V by 10 bases and J by 2 bases, and 16 bases separated the two germline ends. The germline V gene encodes CDR1 SGHTS and CDR2 YDEGEE. The CDR3 here is CARKQHPGNQPQHF. The DNA of the CDR3 is TGTGCCCGCAAACAGCATCCGGGCAATCAGCCCCAGCATTTT.

This chain links TRBV29-1 with TRBJ1-2; 7 bases are shared with TRBD1. CDR3 length: 14 residues. CDR1 is SQVTM, CDR2 ANQGSEA, per germline. The V gene end was trimmed by 3 bases and the J gene end by 4 bases; junction bases not matched to a gene: 8. The CDR3 DNA sequence: TGCAGCGTTGACGACAGGGAGGGGACCTATGGCTACACCTTC. This encodes CSVDDREGTYGYTF.

The chain is built from TRBV28 and TRBJ2-1; 7 bases agree with TRBD2. The length of the CDR3 is 15 residues. Trimming removed 4 bases from V and 3 bases from J; junction bases left unmatched: 6. Germline assignment: CDR1 MDHEN and CDR2 SYDVKM. In DNA, the CDR3 is TGTGCCAGCAGTTCCCGGACTAGATTCTACAATGAGCAGTTCTTC. It codes for CASSSRTRFYNEQFF.

This chain uses TRBV2 with TRBJ1-3, with no clear D. There are 14 residues in the CDR3. Germline CDR1 is SNHLY and CDR2 is FYNNEI. V lost 4 bases and J 2 bases, leaving 9 bases between the germline ends. The CDR3 DNA sequence: TGTGCCAGCAGTGTGGGCTTGACTGGAAACACCATATATTTT. Its translation: CASSVGLTGNTIYF.

The chain combines TRBV11-3 with TRBJ2-1; 11 bases fit TRBD1. Germline V gives CDR1 SGHNT, CDR2 YENEEA. J gave up 8 bases and V 5 bases, and 11 bases lay outside the gene matches. The CDR3 has 16 residues. This CDR3 is CASSHRGDRGNDEQFF. The DNA of the CDR3 is TGTGCCAGCAGCCATAGGGGGGACAGGGGGAACGATGAGCAGTTCTTC.

This rearrangement joins TRBV11-2 to TRBJ2-2, with TRBD1 identical over 12 bases. CDR1 and CDR2 from the germline V gene are SGHAT and FQNNGV. The CDR3 covers 16 residues. V lost 6 bases to trimming and J lost 6 bases; unmatched junction nucleotides: 8. The CDR3 protein is CASRPPGTGGSGELFF. The CDR3 DNA is TGTGCCAGCAGACCGCCCGGGACAGGGGGCTCCGGGGAGCTGTTTTTT.

The chain combines TRBV6-5 with TRBJ2-1; possibly TRBD2 for D (6 bases). The CDR3 contains 14 residues. Trimming removed 5 bases at V and 9 bases at J, with 17 bases between. Looked up from germline, CDR1 is MNHEY and CDR2 is SVGAGI. Here the CDR3 DNA reads TGTGCCAGCAGTGAAGTGGGGGATAGCGGTGAGCAGTTCTTC. Translating gives CASSEVGDSGEQFF.

The V gene is TRBV30, the J gene TRBJ2-1; D might be TRBD1 or TRBD2, each matching 6 bases. CDR1 is GTSNPN and CDR2 is SVGIG in the germline V gene (reference sequence). Trimming left V 4 bases short and J 3 bases short, with 19 bases between. The CDR3 is 16 residues long. The CDR3 nucleotides are TGTGCCTGGAAGGCCCCGGGGGCGGGGATCTACAATGAGCAGTTCTTC. Translating it yields CAWKAPGAGIYNEQFF.

This clone showed up just once. This chain links TRBV9 with TRBJ1-1; D remains unclear. The CDR3 is made up of 13 amino acids. Trimming left V 3 bases short and J 0 bases short, with 6 bases between. Germline values: CDR1 SGDLS, CDR2 YYNGEE. CDR3 DNA: TGTGCCAGCAGCGCGAGATTGAACACTGAAGCTTTCTTT. Translated: CASSARLNTEAFF.

This chain joins TRBV19 and TRBJ2-7; 7 bases are a match to TRBD1. The trim removed 6 bases at V and 3 bases at J, leaving 8 bases unmatched. The CDR3 length is 14 residues. The V gene's germline CDR1 is LNHDA and CDR2 SQIVND (reference sequence). The CDR3 nucleotides are TGTGCCAGTAGGAGGGGGCAGGGGAACTACGAGCAGTACTTC. Amino acids: CASRRGQGNYEQYF.

This clone appeared a single time. The chain employs TRBV7-9 and TRBJ1-5; D is perhaps TRBD1 (6 bases). V lost 4 bases to trimming and J lost 6 bases, with 13 bases between them. Germline values: CDR1 SEHNR, CDR2 FQNEAQ (reference sequence). This CDR3 is 14 amino acids long. The CDR3 spells CASSSAGGSQPQHF. CDR3 sequence (DNA): TGTGCCAGCAGCTCGGCGGGGGGCAGTCAGCCCCAGCATTTT. The variable domain in full, completed from reference TRBV7-9 and TRBJ1-5, reads DTGVSQNPRHKITKRGQNVTFRCDPISEHNRLYWYRQTLGQGPEFLTYFQNEAQLEKSRLLSDRFSAERPKGSFSTLEIQRTEQGDSAMYLCASSSAGGSQPQHFGDGTRLSIL.

The chain recombines TRBV7-2 with TRBJ2-5; the D gene is possibly TRBD1 (6 bases). The length of the CDR3 is 15 residues. Germline assignment: CDR1 SGHTA and CDR2 FQGNSA. The germline V and J ends were trimmed by 5 bases and 3 bases, with 16 bases remaining between them. The CDR3 reads CASSPMGTLKETQYF. CDR3 DNA: TGTGCCAGCAGCCCCATGGGGACACTGAAAGAGACCCAGTACTTC.

The chain joins TRBV30 to TRBJ1-4; D gene uncertain. CDR3 size: 14 residues. CDR1 is GTSNPN, CDR2 SVGIG, per germline (reference sequence). V shed 0 bases and J shed 6 bases, with 11 bases lying between them. CDR3 protein: CAWSVPPVYEKLFF. The DNA of the CDR3 is TGTGCCTGGAGTGTACCCCCGGTGTATGAAAAACTGTTTTTT.